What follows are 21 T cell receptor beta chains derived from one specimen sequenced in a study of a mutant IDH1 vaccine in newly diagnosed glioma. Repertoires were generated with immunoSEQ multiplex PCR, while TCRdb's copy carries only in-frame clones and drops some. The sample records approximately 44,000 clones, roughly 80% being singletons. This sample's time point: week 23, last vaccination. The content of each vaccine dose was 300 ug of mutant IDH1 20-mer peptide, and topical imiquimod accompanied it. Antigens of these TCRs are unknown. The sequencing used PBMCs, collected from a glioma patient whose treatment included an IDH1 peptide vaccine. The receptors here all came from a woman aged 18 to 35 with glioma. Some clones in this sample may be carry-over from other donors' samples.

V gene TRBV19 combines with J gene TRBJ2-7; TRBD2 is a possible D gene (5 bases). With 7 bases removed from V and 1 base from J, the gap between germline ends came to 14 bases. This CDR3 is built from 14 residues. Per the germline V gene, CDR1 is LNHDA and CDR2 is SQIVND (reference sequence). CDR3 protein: CASTKETTSYEQYF. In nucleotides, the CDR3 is TGTGCCAGTACTAAAGAGACTACTTCCTACGAGCAGTACTTC.

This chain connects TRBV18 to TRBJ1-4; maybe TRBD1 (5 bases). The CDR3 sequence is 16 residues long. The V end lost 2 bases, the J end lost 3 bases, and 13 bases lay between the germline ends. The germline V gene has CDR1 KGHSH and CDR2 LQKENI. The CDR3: CASSPSGGGANEKLFF. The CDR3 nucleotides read TGTGCCAGCTCACCAAGCGGTGGGGGGGCTAATGAAAAACTGTTTTTT.

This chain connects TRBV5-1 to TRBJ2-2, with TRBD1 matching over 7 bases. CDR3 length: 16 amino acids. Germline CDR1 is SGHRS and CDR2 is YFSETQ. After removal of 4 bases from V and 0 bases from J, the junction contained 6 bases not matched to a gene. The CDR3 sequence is CASSPWTGSNTGELFF. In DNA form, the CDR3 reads TGCGCCAGCAGCCCGTGGACAGGCTCGAACACCGGGGAGCTGTTTTTT.

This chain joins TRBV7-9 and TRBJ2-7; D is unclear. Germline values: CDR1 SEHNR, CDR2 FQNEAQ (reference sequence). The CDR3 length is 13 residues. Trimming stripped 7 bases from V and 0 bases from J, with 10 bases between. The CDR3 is CASTAPSSYEQYF. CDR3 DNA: TGTGCCAGCACGGCACCGAGCTCCTACGAGCAGTACTTC.

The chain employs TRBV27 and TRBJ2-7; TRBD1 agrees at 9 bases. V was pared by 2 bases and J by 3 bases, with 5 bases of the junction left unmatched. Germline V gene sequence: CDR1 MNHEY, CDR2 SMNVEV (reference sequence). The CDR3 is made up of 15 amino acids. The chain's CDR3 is CASSLSGTGSYEQYF. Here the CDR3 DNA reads TGTGCCAGCAGTTTAAGTGGGACAGGGAGCTACGAGCAGTACTTC.

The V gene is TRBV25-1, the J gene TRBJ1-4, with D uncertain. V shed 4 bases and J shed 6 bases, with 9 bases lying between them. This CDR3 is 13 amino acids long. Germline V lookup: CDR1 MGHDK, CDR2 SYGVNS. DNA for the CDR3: TGTGCCAGCAGTGTCCCGGGGTATGAAAAACTGTTTTTT. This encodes CASSVPGYEKLFF.

The DNA for the CDR3 is TGTGCCAGCAGCGTTGGGGGTAAAAATCAGCCCCAGCATTTT. Translated, it gives CASSVGGKNQPQHF. The V call is TRBV9, the J call TRBJ1-5, with D possibly being TRBD1 (5 bases). This CDR3 comprises 14 residues. CDR1 SGDLS and CDR2 YYNGEE come from the germline V gene. Between the trimmed V and J ends, which lost 2 bases and 4 bases, there was a span of 10 bases.

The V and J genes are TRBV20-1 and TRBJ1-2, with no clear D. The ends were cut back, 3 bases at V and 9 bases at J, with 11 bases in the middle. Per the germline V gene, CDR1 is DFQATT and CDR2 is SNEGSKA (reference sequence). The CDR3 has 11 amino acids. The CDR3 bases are TGCAGTGCTAGCTTTCAGGAGAGCTACACCTTC. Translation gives CSASFQESYTF.

The CDR3, as DNA: TGTGCCAGCGGGTGGGGGAAAGAGACCCAGTACTTC. This gives the protein CASGWGKETQYF. The genes are TRBV6-1 and TRBJ2-5; D tentatively reads TRBD1 or TRBD2 (5 bases each). The germline V gene has CDR1 MNHNS and CDR2 SASEGT. The ends were cut back, 8 bases at V and 3 bases at J, with 10 bases in the middle. The CDR3 runs 12 residues.

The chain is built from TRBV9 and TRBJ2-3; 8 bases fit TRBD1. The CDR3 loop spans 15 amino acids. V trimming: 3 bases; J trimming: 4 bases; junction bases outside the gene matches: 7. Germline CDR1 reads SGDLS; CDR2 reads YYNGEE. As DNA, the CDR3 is TGTGCCAGCAGCGCCGGACAGGGAAGGGCAGATACGCAGTATTTT. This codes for CASSAGQGRADTQYF.

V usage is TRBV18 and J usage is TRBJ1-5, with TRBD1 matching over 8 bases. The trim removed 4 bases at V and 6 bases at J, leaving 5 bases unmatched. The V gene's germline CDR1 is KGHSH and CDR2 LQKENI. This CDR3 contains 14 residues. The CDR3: CASSRATGAQPQHF. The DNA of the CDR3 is TGTGCCAGCTCACGAGCGACAGGGGCTCAGCCCCAGCATTTT.

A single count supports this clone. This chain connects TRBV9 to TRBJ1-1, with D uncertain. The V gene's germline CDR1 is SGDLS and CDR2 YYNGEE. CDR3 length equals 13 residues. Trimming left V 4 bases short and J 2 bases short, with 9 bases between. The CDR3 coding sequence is TGTGCCAGCAGCCACGGCGTTAACACTGAAGCTTTCTTT. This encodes CASSHGVNTEAFF.

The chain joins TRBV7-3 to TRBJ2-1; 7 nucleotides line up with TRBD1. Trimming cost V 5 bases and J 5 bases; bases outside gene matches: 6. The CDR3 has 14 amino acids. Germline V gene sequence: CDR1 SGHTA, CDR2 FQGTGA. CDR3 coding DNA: TGTGCCAGCAGCGGCCGGGACAGAGACAATGAGCAGTTCTTC. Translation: CASSGRDRDNEQFF.

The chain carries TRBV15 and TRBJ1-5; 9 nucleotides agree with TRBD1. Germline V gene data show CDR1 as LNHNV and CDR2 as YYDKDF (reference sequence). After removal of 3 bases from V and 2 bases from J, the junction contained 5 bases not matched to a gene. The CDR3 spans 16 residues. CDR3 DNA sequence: TGTGCCACCAGCAGGGGCTGGGACAGGGGCAATCAGCCCCAGCATTTT. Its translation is CATSRGWDRGNQPQHF.

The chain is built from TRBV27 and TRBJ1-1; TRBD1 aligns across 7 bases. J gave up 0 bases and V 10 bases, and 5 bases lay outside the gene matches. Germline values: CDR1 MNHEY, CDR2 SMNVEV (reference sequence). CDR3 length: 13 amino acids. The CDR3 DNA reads TGTGCCATTTCGGACAGGATGAACACTGAAGCTTTCTTT. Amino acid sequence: CAISDRMNTEAFF.

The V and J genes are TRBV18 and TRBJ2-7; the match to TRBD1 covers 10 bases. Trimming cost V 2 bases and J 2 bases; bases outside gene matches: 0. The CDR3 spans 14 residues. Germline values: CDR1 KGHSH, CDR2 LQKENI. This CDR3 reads CASSPGQGAYEQYF. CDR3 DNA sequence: TGTGCCAGCTCACCAGGACAGGGGGCCTACGAGCAGTACTTC.

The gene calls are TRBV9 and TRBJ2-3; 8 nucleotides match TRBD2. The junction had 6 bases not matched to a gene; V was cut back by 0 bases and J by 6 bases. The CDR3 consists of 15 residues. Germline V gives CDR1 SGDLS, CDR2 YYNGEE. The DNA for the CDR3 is TGTGCCAGCAGCGTAGTCCCGGGGGGGCCGGATACGCAGTATTTT. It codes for CASSVVPGGPDTQYF. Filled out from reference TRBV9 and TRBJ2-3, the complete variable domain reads DSGVTQTPKHLITATGQRVTLRCSPRSGDLSVYWYQQSLDQGLQFLIQYYNGEERAKGNILERFSAQQFPDLHSELNLSSLELGDSALYFCASSVVPGGPDTQYFGPGTRLTVL.

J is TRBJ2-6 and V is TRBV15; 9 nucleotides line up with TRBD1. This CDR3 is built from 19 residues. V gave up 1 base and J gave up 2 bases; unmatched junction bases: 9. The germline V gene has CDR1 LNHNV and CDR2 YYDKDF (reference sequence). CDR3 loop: CATSRVGQGRTTGANVLTF. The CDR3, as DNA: TGTGCCACCAGCAGAGTAGGACAGGGGCGAACTACTGGGGCCAACGTCCTGACTTTC. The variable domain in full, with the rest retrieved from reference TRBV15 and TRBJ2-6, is DAMVIQNPRYQVTQFGKPVTLSCSQTLNHNVMYWYQQKSSQAPKLLFHYYDKDFNNEADTPDNFQSRRPNTSFCFLDIRSPGLGDTAMYLCATSRVGQGRTTGANVLTFGAGSRLTVL.

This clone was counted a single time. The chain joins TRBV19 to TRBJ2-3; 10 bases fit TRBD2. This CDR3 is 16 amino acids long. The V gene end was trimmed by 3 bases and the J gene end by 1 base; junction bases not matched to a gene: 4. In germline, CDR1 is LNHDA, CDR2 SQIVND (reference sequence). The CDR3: CASSMVAGGGTDTQYF. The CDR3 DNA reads TGTGCCAGTAGTATGGTAGCGGGAGGAGGCACAGATACGCAGTATTTT.

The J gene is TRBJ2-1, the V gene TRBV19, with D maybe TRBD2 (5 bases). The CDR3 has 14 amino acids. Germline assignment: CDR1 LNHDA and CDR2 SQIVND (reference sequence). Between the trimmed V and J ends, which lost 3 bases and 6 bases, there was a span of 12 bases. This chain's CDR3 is CASSIILAFNEQFF. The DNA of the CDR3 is TGTGCCAGTAGTATCATTCTAGCCTTCAATGAGCAGTTCTTC. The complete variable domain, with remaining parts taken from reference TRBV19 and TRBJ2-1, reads DGGITQSPKYLFRKEGQNVTLSCEQNLNHDAMYWYRQDPGQGLRLIYYSQIVNDFQKGDIAEGYSVSREKKESFPLTVTSAQKNPTAFYLCASSIILAFNEQFFGPGTRLTVL.

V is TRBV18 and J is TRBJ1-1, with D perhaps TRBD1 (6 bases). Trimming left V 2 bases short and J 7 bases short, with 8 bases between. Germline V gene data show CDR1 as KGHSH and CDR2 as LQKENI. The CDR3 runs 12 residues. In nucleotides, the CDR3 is TGTGCCAGCTCACCAATGACAGGTGAAGCTTTCTTT. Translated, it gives CASSPMTGEAFF.